This TCR beta chain was identified during a study of metastatic and nonmetastatic thyroid tumors. Study-level information: Malignant and benign thyroid patients had repertoires compared in peripheral blood and tumor or nodule tissue.

Regarding the study as a whole: According to reports, the diversity of TCR beta was significantly higher in malignant thyroid tumors than in benign nodules, and this held in both blood and tumor samples.

There are 14 residues in the CDR3. Germline V gene sequence: CDR1 SGDLS, CDR2 YYNGEE. The ends lost 4 bases at V and 4 bases at J; junction bases unmatched: 2. Thyroid surgery took place with no prior treatment in any patient. This clone was detected many times. Its antigen is unidentified. Authors' processing steps: Differences in CDR3 between clinicopathological groups were drawn on to build a classifier intended to discriminate distant-metastatic papillary thyroid cancer patients. With MiXCR, TCRdb called clones anew from the PCR reads. The V and J calls were not made by the authors but by TCRdb's processing. Among more than 35,000 clones listed, about 13% were seen once.

The TCR sequence derives from a female donor with papillary thyroid cancer or a benign thyroid nodule (not recorded which). Some clones in this sample may be carry-over from other donors' samples. V is TRBV9 and J is TRBJ2-1, with 10 nucleotides matching TRBD2. Material for sequencing was blood. This CDR3 reads CASSSTSGYNEQFF. DNA for the CDR3: TGTGCCAGCAGCTCGACTAGCGGGTACAATGAGCAGTTCTTC.